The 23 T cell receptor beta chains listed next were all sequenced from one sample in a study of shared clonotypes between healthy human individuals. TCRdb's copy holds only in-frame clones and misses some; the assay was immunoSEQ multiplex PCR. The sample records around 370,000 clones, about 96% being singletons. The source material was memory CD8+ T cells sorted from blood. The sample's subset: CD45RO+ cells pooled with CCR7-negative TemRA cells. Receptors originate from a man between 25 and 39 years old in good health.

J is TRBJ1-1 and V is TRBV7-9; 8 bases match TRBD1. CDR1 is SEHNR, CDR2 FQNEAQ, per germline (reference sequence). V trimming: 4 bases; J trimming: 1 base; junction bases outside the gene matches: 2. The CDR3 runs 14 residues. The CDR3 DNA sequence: TGTGCCAGCAGCTACGACAGGGGGAACACTGAAGCTTTCTTT. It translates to CASSYDRGNTEAFF.

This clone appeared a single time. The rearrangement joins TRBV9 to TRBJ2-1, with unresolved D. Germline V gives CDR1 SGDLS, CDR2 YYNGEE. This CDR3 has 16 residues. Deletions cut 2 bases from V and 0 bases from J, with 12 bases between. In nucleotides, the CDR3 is TGTGCCAGCAGCGTCTCTACGGGTAGCTCCTACAATGAGCAGTTCTTC. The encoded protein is CASSVSTGSSYNEQFF.

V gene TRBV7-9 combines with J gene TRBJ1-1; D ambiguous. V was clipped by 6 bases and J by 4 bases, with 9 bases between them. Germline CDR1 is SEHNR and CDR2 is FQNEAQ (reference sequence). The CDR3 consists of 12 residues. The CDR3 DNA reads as TGTGCCAGCAGTTCAGAGGGCACTGAAGCTTTCTTT. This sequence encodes CASSSEGTEAFF.

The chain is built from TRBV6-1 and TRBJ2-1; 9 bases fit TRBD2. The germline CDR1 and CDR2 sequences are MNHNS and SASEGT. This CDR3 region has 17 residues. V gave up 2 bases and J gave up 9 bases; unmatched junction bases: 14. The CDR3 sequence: CASSERGGGTSFGEQFF. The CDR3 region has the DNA TGTGCCAGCAGTGAAAGGGGGGGAGGGACTAGCTTCGGTGAGCAGTTCTTC.

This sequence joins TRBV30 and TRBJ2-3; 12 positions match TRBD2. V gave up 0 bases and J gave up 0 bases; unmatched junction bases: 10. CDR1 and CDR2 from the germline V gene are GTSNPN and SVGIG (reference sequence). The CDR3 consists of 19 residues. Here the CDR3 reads CAWSVGLAGGISSTDTQYF. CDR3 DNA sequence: TGTGCCTGGAGTGTAGGTCTAGCGGGAGGGATCAGTAGCACAGATACGCAGTATTTT.

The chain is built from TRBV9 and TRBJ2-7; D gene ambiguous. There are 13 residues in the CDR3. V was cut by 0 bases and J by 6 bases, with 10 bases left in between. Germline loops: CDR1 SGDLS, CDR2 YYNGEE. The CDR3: CASSVDLVREQYF. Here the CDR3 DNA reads TGTGCCAGCAGCGTAGACCTAGTTCGCGAGCAGTACTTC.

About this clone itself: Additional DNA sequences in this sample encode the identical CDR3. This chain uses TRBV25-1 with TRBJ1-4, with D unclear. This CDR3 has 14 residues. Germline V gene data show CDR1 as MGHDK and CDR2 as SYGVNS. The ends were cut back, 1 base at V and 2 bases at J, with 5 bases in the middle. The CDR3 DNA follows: TGTGCCAGCAGTGAATTTGCGACTAATGAAAAACTGTTTTTT. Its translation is CASSEFATNEKLFF.

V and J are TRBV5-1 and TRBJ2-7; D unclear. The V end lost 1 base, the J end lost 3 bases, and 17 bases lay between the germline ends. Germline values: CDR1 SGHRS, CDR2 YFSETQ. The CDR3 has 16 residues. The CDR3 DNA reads TGCGCCAGCAGCTTGCAAGGCAGCCTGAATTTCTACGAGCAGTACTTC. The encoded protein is CASSLQGSLNFYEQYF.

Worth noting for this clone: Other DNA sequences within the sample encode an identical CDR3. The CDR3 loop reads CASSPGLYEQYF. Written as DNA, the CDR3 is TGTGCCAGCTCACCGGGACTCTACGAGCAGTACTTC. V gene TRBV18 combines with J gene TRBJ2-7; weak D call: TRBD2 (6 bases). CDR1 and CDR2 (germline): KGHSH, LQKENI. The V end was cut by 3 bases, the J end by 3 bases, with 6 bases between. This CDR3 has 12 residues.

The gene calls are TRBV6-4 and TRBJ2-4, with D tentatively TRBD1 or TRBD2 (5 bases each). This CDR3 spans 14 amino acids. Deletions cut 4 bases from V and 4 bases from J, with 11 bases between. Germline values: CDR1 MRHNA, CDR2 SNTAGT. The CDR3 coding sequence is TGTGCCAGCAGTGGGGAGACAGAGAAAAACATTCAGTACTTC. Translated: CASSGETEKNIQYF.

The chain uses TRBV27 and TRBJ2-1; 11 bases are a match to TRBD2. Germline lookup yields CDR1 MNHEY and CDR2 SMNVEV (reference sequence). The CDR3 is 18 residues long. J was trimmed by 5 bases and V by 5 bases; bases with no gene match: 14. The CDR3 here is CASSARLLGTSGDNEQFF. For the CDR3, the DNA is TGTGCCAGCAGTGCCCGCCTCCTCGGGACTAGCGGTGACAATGAGCAGTTCTTC.

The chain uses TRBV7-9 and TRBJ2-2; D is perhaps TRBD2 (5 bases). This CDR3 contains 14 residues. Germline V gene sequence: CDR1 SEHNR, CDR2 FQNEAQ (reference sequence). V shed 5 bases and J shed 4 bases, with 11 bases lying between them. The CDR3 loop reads CASSPVTSTGELFF. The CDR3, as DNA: TGTGCCAGCAGCCCCGTAACTAGCACCGGGGAGCTGTTTTTT.

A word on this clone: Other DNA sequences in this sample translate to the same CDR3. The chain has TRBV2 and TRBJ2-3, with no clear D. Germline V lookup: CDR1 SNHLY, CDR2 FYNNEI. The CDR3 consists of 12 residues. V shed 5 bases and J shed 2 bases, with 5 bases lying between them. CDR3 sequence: CASSSSTDTQYF. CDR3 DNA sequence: TGTGCCAGCAGTTCTTCCACAGATACGCAGTATTTT.

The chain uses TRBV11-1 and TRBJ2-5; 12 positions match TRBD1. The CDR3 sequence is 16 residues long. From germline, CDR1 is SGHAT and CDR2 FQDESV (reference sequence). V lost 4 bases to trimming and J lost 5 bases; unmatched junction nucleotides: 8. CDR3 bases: TGTGCCAGCAGCTCAGACGGGACAGGGGGCGGGGAGACCCAGTACTTC. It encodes CASSSDGTGGGETQYF. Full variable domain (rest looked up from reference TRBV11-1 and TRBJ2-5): EAEVAQSPRYKITEKSQAVAFWCDPISGHATLYWYRQILGQGPELLVQFQDESVVDDSQLPKDRFSAERLKGVDSTLKIQPAELGDSAMYLCASSSDGTGGGETQYFGPGTRLLVL.

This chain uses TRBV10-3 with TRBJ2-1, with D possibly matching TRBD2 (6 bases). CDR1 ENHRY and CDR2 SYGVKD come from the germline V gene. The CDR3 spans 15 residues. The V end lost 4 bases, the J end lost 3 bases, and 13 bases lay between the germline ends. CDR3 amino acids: CAISGGGILYNEQFF. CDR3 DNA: TGTGCCATCAGTGGGGGCGGGATACTCTACAATGAGCAGTTCTTC.

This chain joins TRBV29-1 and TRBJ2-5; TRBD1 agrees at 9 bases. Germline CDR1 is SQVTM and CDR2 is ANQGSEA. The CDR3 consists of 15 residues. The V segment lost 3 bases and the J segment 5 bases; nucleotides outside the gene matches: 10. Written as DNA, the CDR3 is TGCAGCGTTGATGGGAACAGGGGGCCCCAGGAGACCCAGTACTTC. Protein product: CSVDGNRGPQETQYF. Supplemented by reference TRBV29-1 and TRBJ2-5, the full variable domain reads SAVISQKPSRDICQRGTSLTIQCQVDSQVTMMFWYRQQPGQSLTLIATANQGSEATYESGFVIDKFPISRPNLTFSTLTVSNMSPEDSSIYLCSVDGNRGPQETQYFGPGTRLLVL.

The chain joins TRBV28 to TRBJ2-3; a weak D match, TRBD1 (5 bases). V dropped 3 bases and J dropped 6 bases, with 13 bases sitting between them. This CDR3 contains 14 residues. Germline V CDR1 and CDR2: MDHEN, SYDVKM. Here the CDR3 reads CASSFRAPPDTQYF. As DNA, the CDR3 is TGTGCCAGCAGTTTCAGGGCCCCTCCCGATACGCAGTATTTT.

The CDR3 coding sequence is TGCAGTGCTCAGACCGCCAGGGGAGTATTCTTC. It yields the protein CSAQTARGVFF. The J gene is TRBJ2-1, the V gene TRBV20-1, with D perhaps matching TRBD1 (6 bases). Germline assignment: CDR1 DFQATT and CDR2 SNEGSKA (reference sequence). Trimming cost V 5 bases and J 16 bases, with 18 bases left between them. This CDR3 has 11 residues.

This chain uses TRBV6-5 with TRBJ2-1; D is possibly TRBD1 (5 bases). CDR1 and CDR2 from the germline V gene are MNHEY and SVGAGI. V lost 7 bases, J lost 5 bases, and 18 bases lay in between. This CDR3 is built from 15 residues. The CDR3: CASNPAGLGDNEQFF. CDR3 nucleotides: TGTGCCAGCAATCCGGCAGGGCTCGGAGACAATGAGCAGTTCTTC.

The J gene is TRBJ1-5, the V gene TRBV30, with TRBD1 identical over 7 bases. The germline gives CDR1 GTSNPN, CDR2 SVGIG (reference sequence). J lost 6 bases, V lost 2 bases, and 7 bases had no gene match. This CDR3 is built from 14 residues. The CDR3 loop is CAWSIGQGGQPQHF. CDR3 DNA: TGTGCCTGGAGTATAGGGCAGGGGGGTCAGCCCCAGCATTTT.

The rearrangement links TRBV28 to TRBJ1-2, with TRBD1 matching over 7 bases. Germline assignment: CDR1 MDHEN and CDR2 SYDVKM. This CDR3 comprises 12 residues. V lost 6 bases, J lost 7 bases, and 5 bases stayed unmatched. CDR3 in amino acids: CASRPAGGGYTF. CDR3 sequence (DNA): TGTGCCAGCAGACCCGCAGGGGGTGGCTACACCTTC.

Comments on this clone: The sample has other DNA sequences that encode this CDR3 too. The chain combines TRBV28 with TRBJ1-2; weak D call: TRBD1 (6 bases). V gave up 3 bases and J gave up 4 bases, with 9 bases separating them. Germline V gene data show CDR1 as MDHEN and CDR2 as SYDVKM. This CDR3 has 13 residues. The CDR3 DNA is TGTGCCAGCAGTTTGGGAGGGGGCTATGGCTACACCTTC. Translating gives CASSLGGGYGYTF.

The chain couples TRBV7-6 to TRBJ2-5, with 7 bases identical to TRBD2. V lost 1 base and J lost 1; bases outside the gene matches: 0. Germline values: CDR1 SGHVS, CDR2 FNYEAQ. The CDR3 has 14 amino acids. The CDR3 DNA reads TGTGCCAGCAGCTTAGGGGGGGGCCAAGAGACCCAGTACTTC. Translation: CASSLGGGQETQYF.